This record covers a single TCR beta chain. Time point in this sample: pre-treatment sample, taken before nivolumab and TIL therapy. Trimming took 0 bases from V and 5 from J, leaving 12 bases between them. The CDR3 is 14 amino acids. The germline V gene encodes CDR1 SGHRS and CDR2 YFSETQ. The immunoSEQ assay was v3. Using immunoSEQ multiplex PCR, the repertoire was profiled, and TCRdb retains in-frame clones only, with some absent. The data contain tens of thousands of clones, around two thirds of them singletons. The source of the sample is a study of TIL therapy for anti-PD-1-resistant metastatic lung cancer. Background on the study: Median patient age was nearly 55, ranging about 38-80 years. Tumors carried a median about 1.5 non-synonymous mutations per megabase.

The sequence derives from a woman between 30 and 85 years old with non-small cell lung cancer. The sample consisted of blood, taken at baseline. The chain has TRBV5-1 and TRBJ2-7; no clear D. The CDR3, as DNA: TGCGCCAGCAGCTTGGTGGGAAGGGTGGACGAGCAGTACTTC. This gives the protein CASSLVGRVDEQYF.